This TCR beta chain was recorded in a study of blood T cell repertoires in COVID-19. The CDR3 consists of 13 residues. The germline V gene has CDR1 SGDLS and CDR2 YYNGEE. Trimming left V 10 bases short and J 2 bases short, with 15 bases between. The data were produced by immunoSEQ multiplex PCR, yet TCRdb's version contains in-frame clones alone and is incomplete. The sample holds hundreds of thousands of clones, approximately 91% seen once. The sequenced sample consisted of PBMCs or T cells enriched from blood (not recorded which). V usage is TRBV9 and J usage is TRBJ2-5, with D perhaps matching TRBD2 (6 bases). This TCR came from a man aged 60-69 years who had recovered from COVID-19. CDR3 loop: CASAAGGQETQYF. In DNA, the CDR3 is TGTGCCTCCGCGGCCGGGGGACAAGAGACCCAGTACTTC.